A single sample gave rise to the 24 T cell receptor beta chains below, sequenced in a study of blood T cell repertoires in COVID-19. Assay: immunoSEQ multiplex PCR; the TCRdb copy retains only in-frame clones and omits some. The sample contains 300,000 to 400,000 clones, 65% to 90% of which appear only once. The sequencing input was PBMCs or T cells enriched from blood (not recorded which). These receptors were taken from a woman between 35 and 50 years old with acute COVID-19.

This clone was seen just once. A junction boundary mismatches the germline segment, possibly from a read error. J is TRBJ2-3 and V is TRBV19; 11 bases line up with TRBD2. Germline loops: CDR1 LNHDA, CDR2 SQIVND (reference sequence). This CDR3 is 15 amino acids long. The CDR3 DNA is TGTGCCAGTAGGATAGCGGGAGGGCCCACAGATACGCAGTATTTT. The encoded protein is CASRIAGGPTDTQYF.

The CDR3 DNA follows: TGTGCCAGCAGCTCAACAGGGGGGGACTATGGCTACACCTTC. Protein sequence: CASSSTGGDYGYTF. The chain has TRBV7-2 and TRBJ1-2, with 8 positions matching TRBD1. The ends lost 4 bases at V and 3 bases at J; junction bases unmatched: 4. The CDR3 contains 14 residues. Per the germline V gene, CDR1 is SGHTA and CDR2 is FQGNSA.

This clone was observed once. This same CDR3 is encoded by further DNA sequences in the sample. The CDR3 DNA is TGTGCCAGCAGCTTAGCGAACGAGCGCCTCTACGAGCAGTACTTC. Residues: CASSLANERLYEQYF. V is TRBV7-2 and J is TRBJ2-7; unclear D gene. The CDR3 covers 15 residues. Germline V gene sequence: CDR1 SGHTA, CDR2 FQGNSA. The germline V and J ends were trimmed by 0 bases and 3 bases, with 12 bases remaining between them.

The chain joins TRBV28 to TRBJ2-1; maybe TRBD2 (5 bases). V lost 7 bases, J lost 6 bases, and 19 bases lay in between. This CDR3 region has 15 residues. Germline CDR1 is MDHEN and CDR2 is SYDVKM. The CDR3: CASTRRLALVNEQFF. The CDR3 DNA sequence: TGTGCCAGCACCAGGCGGCTAGCTTTGGTCAATGAGCAGTTCTTC. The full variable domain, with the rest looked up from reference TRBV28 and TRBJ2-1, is DVKVTQSSRYLVKRTGEKVFLECVQDMDHENMFWYRQDPGLGLRLIYFSYDVKMKEKGDIPEGYSVSREKKERFSLILESASTNQTSMYLCASTRRLALVNEQFFGPGTRLTVL.

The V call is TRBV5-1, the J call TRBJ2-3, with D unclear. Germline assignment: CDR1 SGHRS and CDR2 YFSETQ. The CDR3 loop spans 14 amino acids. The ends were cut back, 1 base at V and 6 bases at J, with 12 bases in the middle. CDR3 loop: CASSLSSESDTQYF. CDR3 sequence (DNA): TGCGCCAGCAGCTTGTCTTCAGAATCCGATACGCAGTATTTT.

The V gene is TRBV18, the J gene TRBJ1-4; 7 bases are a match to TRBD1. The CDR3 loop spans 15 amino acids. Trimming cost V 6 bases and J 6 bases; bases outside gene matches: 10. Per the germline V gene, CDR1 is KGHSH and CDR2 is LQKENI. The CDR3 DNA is TGTGCCAGCTCGCCAAGGGGACAGCTCTATGAAAAACTGTTTTTT. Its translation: CASSPRGQLYEKLFF.

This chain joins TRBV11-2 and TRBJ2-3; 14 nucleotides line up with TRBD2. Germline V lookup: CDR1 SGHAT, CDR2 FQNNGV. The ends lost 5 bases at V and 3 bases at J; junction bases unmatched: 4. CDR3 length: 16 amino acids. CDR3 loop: CASSRTSGGWTDTQYF. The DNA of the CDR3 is TGTGCCAGCAGCCGGACTAGCGGGGGGTGGACAGATACGCAGTATTTT.

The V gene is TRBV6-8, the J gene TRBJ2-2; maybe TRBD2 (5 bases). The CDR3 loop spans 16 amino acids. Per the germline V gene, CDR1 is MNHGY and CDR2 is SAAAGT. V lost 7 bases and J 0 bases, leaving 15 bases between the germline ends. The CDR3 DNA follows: TGTGCCAGCACCCTCCGACTATCTTCGAACACCGGGGAGCTGTTTTTT. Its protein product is CASTLRLSSNTGELFF.

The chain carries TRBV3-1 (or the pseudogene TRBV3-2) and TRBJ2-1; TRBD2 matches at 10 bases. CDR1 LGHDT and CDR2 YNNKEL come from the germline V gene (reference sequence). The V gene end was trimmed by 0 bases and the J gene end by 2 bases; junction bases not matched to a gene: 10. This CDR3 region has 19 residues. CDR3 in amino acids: CASSQDWASGGSTYNEQFF. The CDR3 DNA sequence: TGTGCCAGCAGCCAAGATTGGGCTAGCGGGGGATCTACCTACAATGAGCAGTTCTTC.

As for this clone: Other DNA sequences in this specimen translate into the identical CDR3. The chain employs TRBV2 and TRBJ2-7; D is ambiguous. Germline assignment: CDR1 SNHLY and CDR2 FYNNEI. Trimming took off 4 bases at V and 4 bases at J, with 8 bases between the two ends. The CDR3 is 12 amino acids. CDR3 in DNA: TGTGCCAGCAGTGTCACATCTTACGAGCAGTACTTC. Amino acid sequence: CASSVTSYEQYF.

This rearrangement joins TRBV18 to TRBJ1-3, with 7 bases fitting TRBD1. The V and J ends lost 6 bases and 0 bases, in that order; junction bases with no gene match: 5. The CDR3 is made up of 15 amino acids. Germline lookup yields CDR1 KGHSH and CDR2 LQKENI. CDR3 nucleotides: TGTGCCAGCTCGCCCGCAGGGGGCTCTGGAAACACCATATATTTT. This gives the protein CASSPAGGSGNTIYF. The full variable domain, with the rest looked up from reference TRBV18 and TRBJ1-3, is NAGVMQNPRHLVRRRGQEARLRCSPMKGHSHVYWYRQLPEEGLKFMVYLQKENIIDESGMPKERFSAEFPKEGPSILRIQQVVRGDSAAYFCASSPAGGSGNTIYFGEGSWLTVV.

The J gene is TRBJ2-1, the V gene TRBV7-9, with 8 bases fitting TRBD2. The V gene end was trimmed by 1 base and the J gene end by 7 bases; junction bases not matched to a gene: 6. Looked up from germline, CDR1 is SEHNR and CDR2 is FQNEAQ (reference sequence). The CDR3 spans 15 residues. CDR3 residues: CASSLVVAGSNEQFF. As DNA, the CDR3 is TGTGCCAGCAGCTTAGTGGTAGCGGGGAGTAATGAGCAGTTCTTC.

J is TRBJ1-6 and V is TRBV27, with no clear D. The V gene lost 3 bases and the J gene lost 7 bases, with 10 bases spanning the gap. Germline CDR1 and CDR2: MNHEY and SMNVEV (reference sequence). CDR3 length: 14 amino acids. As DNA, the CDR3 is TGTGCCAGCAGTTTCTCGGCACAGAATTCACCCCTCCACTTT. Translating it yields CASSFSAQNSPLHF.

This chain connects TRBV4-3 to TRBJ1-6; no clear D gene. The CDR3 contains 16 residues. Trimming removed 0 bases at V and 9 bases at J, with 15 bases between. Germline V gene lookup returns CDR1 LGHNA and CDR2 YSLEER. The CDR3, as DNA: TGCGCCAGCAGCCAAGATCTGGGGAGAACTGGTTCACCCCTCCACTTT. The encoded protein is CASSQDLGRTGSPLHF.

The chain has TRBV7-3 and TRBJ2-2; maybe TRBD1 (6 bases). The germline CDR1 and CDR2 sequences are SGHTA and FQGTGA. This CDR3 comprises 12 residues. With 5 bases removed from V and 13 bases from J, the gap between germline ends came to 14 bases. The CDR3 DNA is TGTGCCAGCAGCCCCCAAGGGGGTTGGCTGTTTTTT. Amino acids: CASSPQGGWLFF.

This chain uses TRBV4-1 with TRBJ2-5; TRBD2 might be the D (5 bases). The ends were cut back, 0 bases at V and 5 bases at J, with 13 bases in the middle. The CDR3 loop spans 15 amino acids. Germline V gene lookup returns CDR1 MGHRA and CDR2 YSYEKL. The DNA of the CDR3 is TGCGCCAGCAGCCAAGATCCCACTAGGTTCGAGACCCAGTACTTC. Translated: CASSQDPTRFETQYF.

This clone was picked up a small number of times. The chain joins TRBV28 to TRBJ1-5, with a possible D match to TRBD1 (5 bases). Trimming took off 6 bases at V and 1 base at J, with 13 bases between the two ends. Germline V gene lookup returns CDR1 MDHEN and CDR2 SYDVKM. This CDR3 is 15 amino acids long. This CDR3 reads CASRKPGRSNQPQHF. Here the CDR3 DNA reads TGTGCCAGCAGAAAACCAGGGCGGAGCAATCAGCCCCAGCATTTT.

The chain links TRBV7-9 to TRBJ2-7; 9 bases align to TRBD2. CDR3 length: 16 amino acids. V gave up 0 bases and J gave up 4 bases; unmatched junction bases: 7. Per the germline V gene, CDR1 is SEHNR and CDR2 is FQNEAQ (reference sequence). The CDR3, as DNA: TGTGCCAGCAGCTTAGCCGGCGGGAGGGCTTATTACGAGCAGTACTTC. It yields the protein CASSLAGGRAYYEQYF.

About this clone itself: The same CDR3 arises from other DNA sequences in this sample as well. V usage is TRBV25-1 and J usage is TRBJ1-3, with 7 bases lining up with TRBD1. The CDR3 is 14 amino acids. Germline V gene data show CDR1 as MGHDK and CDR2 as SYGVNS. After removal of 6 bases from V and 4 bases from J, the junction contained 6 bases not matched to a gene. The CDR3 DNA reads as TGTGCCAGCAGGGAGACAGGGTTCGGAAACACCATATATTTT. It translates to CASRETGFGNTIYF.

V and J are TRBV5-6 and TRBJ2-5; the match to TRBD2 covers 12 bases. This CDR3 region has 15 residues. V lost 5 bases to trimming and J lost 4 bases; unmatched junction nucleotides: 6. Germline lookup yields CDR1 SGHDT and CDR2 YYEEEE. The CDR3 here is CASSSSGRDTETQYF. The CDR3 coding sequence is TGTGCCAGCAGTTCTAGCGGGAGGGATACAGAGACCCAGTACTTC.

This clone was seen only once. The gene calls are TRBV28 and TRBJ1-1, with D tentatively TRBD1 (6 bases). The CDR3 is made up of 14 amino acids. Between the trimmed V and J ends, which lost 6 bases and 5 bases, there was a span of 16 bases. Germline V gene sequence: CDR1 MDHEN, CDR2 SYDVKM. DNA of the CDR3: TGTGCCAGCAGGTCCCCAGGGGCGAGGACTGAAGCTTTCTTT. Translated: CASRSPGARTEAFF.

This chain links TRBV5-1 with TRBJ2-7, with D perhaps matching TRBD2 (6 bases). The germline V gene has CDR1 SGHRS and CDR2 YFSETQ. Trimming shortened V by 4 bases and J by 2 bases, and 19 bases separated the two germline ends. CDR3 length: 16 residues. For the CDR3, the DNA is TGCGCCAGCAGCCCCGGACCAGCGGGTCCTCCCTACGAGCAGTACTTC. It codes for CASSPGPAGPPYEQYF. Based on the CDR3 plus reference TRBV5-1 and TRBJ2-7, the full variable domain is KAGVTQTPRYLIKTRGQQVTLSCSPISGHRSVSWYQQTPGQGLQFLFEYFSETQRNKGNFPGRFSGRQFSNSRSEMNVSTLELGDSALYLCASSPGPAGPPYEQYFGPGTRLTVT.

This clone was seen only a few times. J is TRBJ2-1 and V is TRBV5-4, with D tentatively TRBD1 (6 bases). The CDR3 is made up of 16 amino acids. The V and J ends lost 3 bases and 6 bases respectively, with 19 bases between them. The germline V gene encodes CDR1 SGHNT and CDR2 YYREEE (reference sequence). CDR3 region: CASSSDRDKAPNEQFF. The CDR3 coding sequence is TGTGCCAGCAGCTCCGACCGGGACAAAGCCCCCAATGAGCAGTTCTTC.

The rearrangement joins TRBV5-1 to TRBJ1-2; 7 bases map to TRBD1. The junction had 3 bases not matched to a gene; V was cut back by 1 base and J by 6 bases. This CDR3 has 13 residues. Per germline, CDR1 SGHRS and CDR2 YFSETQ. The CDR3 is CASSLWGTDGYTF. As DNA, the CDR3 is TGCGCCAGCAGCTTGTGGGGGACAGATGGCTACACCTTC. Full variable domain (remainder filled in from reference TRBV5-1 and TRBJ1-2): KAGVTQTPRYLIKTRGQQVTLSCSPISGHRSVSWYQQTPGQGLQFLFEYFSETQRNKGNFPGRFSGRQFSNSRSEMNVSTLELGDSALYLCASSLWGTDGYTFGSGTRLTVV.